Listed below are T cell receptor beta chains from one sample, sequenced in a study of blood T cell repertoires in COVID-19. Libraries were prepared by immunoSEQ multiplex PCR; TCRdb keeps only in-frame clonotypes and omits some of them. The data show hundreds of thousands of clones, 88% seen once. The material sequenced was PBMCs or T cells enriched from blood (not recorded which). These receptors were obtained from a woman aged 25 to 39 who had recovered from COVID-19. Both conserved end residues are trimmed from each CDR3. Each record gives: V gene, J gene, CDR3 protein.

V: TRBV10-3
J: TRBJ2-3
CDR3: AISELGASTDTQY

V: TRBV28
J: TRBJ2-6
CDR3: ASSFQATLSGANVLT

V: TRBV27
J: TRBJ2-5
CDR3: ASSLGLAGAETQY

V: TRBV7-9
J: TRBJ2-4
CDR3: ASRSGQSYNKNIQY

V: TRBV11-3
J: TRBJ2-7
CDR3: ASTYGLAGGDYEQY

V: TRBV28
J: TRBJ1-5
CDR3: ASSPGQGNQPQH

V: TRBV28
J: TRBJ1-2
CDR3: AIMQGAHGYT

V: TRBV5-4
J: TRBJ1-2
CDR3: ASTEAGGNGYT

V: TRBV6-5
J: TRBJ1-5
CDR3: ASSLTGGTQPQH

V: TRBV27
J: TRBJ2-3
CDR3: ASSRAGWTDTQY

V: TRBV5-6
J: TRBJ1-2
CDR3: ASSLEGHWGVYGYT

V: TRBV3-1/TRBV3-2
J: TRBJ2-7
CDR3: ASSPGDNYEQY

V: TRBV23-1
J: TRBJ2-7
CDR3: ASSQWDNYEQY

V: TRBV10-3
J: TRBJ2-1
CDR3: AISEGQRGTYNEQF

V: TRBV11-2
J: TRBJ2-7
CDR3: ASSLRQITTYEQY

V: TRBV19
J: TRBJ1-1
CDR3: ASSRRTGQNTEAF

V: TRBV6-2/TRBV6-3
J: TRBJ2-7
CDR3: ASSYAGKREQY

V: TRBV5-1
J: TRBJ2-3
CDR3: ASSFKWGGTDTQY

V: TRBV29-1
J: TRBJ2-6
CDR3: SALGGSGANVLT

V: TRBV19
J: TRBJ1-2
CDR3: ATRTGGNYGYT

V: TRBV4-3
J: TRBJ2-1
CDR3: ASSQDANQGARSNEQF

V: TRBV2
J: TRBJ2-7
CDR3: ASRVREQY

V: TRBV7-6
J: TRBJ2-7
CDR3: ASTPLAGDSYEQY

V: TRBV11-2
J: TRBJ1-3
CDR3: ASSNDRVGNTIY

V: TRBV7-9
J: TRBJ1-5
CDR3: ASSLELGDSNQPQH

V: TRBV18
J: TRBJ2-7
CDR3: ASSPGQGTGYEQY

V: TRBV27
J: TRBJ2-2
CDR3: ASSLSPSGKNTGELF

V: TRBV9
J: TRBJ2-7
CDR3: ASSVAAGGYEQY

V: TRBV28
J: TRBJ2-7
CDR3: ASSRQTGAYEQY

V: TRBV3-1/TRBV3-2
J: TRBJ2-3
CDR3: ASSQDLFGGAMDTQY

V: TRBV3-1/TRBV3-2
J: TRBJ1-1
CDR3: ASSQLEYTEAF

V: TRBV4-2
J: TRBJ2-7
CDR3: ASSQPTSGTGSYEQY

V: TRBV13
J: TRBJ1-1
CDR3: ASSPARGRTEAF

V: TRBV27
J: TRBJ2-4
CDR3: ASSPATRGLAGPKNIQY

V: TRBV28
J: TRBJ1-1
CDR3: ASSSLLTAPGAF

V: TRBV6-4
J: TRBJ2-3
CDR3: ASSDSPSGEPDTQY

V: TRBV7-3
J: TRBJ1-2
CDR3: ASSAKDSYGYT

V: TRBV29-1
J: TRBJ2-5
CDR3: SVDWDRSAETQY

V: TRBV28
J: TRBJ2-3
CDR3: ASSFAGPTDTQY

V: TRBV7-8
J: TRBJ2-7
CDR3: ASSLAEGLQLGYYEQY

V: TRBV10-3
J: TRBJ1-5
CDR3: AISDGGDNQPQH

V: TRBV11-1
J: TRBJ1-4
CDR3: ASSLERKLF

V: TRBV6-2/TRBV6-3
J: TRBJ2-1
CDR3: ASSYPPGLAGNEQF

V: TRBV29-1
J: TRBJ2-5
CDR3: SVGTVQETQY